This T cell receptor (beta chain) came from a study of tumor-infiltrating lymphocytes in primary liver carcinoma. Study details: Samples yielded about 3.5 to 7.5 million productive TCRbeta reads, similar across tissue types.

Scientists recovered RNA and DNA together from roughly 21-30 mg of unsorted bulk tissue. None of the patients had received treatment, and all had chronic HBV infection. Over 85% of the cells in every tumor sample were viable tumor cells. The CDR3 is 16 residues long. CDR1 is MNHNY and CDR2 is SVGAGI in the germline V gene (reference sequence). The germline V and J ends were trimmed by 8 bases and 1 base, with 15 bases remaining between them. The template, around 540 ng total RNA, yielded TCR beta cDNA made with a constant-region primer. Nested multiplex PCR, run for three rounds with slightly modified ARM-PCR, yielded TCR beta libraries. The first two PCR rounds, around 10 cycles each, used TRBV1-TRBV30 forward primers and a C-beta reverse primer. TCRdb called the multiplex PCR reads again in MiXCR, with one record for every CDR3 protein. The sample has around 71,000 distinct CDR3 sequences; 60% to 80% are singletons.

Material: liver tumor tissue from sampling region 4. The subset denotes: tumor region T4, right-lateral pole. This clonotype originated in a woman aged 55-75 years with primary liver carcinoma and hepatitis B virus infection. The chain uses TRBV6-6 and TRBJ1-6, with a possible D match to TRBD1 (6 bases). CDR3 DNA: TGTGCCAGCGGTTCTACAGGGTTATCCTATAATTCACCCCTCCACTTT. Amino acid sequence: CASGSTGLSYNSPLHF.